The clone carrying this T cell receptor beta chain was seen at least ten times. V gave up 4 bases and J gave up 1 base; unmatched junction bases: 8. CDR3 length: 17 residues. CDR1 and CDR2 (germline): SGHRS, YFSETQ. The entry originates in a study of neurological immune-mediated disorders. Over 200 million TCR-beta sequences, together covering 15-18 subjects, were produced by every individual sequencing run that was carried out. One entry per CDR3 protein, called by TCRdb with MiXCR from the 5' RACE reads. The sample records about 58,000 distinct CDR3 sequences, approximately 3.1% being singletons. The genes are TRBV5-1 and TRBJ2-6, with 7 bases fitting TRBD1. The receptor's source is a woman aged 60-75 years with multiple sclerosis. Sequenced input: PBMCs. CDR3 DNA sequence: TGCGCCAGCAGCACCGGACAGGTACCGTCTGGGGCCAACGTCCTGACTTTC. This sequence encodes CASSTGQVPSGANVLTF.